The 28 T cell receptor beta chains in this list originate from one sample, sequenced in a study of OX40 agonist ivuxolimab in advanced cancers. Sequencing used immunoSEQ multiplex PCR; TCRdb keeps in-frame clones, though not all of them. The sample consists of around 86,000 clones, about 91% of them appearing once. The specimen was CD4+ or CD8+ T cells sorted from blood, collected in a trial of the OX40 agonist ivuxolimab. The receptors originated from an adult with an advanced solid tumor such as melanoma, head and neck, liver or kidney cancer.

The rearrangement joins TRBV10-3 to TRBJ1-2; a weak D match, TRBD1 (6 bases). The length of the CDR3 is 15 residues. Germline assignment: CDR1 ENHRY and CDR2 SYGVKD. V dropped 0 bases and J dropped 6 bases, with 14 bases sitting between them. The CDR3 DNA reads as TGTGCCATCAGTGAGTCGTGGAGGGGGAAGAATGGCTACACCTTC. Its translation: CAISESWRGKNGYTF.

This clone was observed a single time. V usage is TRBV6-5 and J usage is TRBJ1-5; D gene ambiguous. This CDR3 has 14 amino acids. V lost 2 bases to trimming and J lost 5 bases, with 10 bases between them. Germline CDR1 reads MNHEY; CDR2 reads SVGAGI. In DNA form, the CDR3 reads TGTGCCAGCAGTTACCGACGGTGGGATCAGCCCCAGCATTTT. Residues: CASSYRRWDQPQHF.

The V and J genes are TRBV28 and TRBJ1-3; tentative D call: TRBD1 (6 bases). Germline V gene lookup returns CDR1 MDHEN and CDR2 SYDVKM. This CDR3 contains 15 residues. Between the trimmed V and J ends, which lost 6 bases and 0 bases, there was a span of 12 bases. Written as DNA, the CDR3 is TGTGCCAGCAGCCGGGACACTTACTCTGGAAACACCATATATTTT. Translation gives CASSRDTYSGNTIYF.

This clone is a singleton in its sample. The chain combines TRBV18 with TRBJ2-7; 11 bases agree with TRBD1. This CDR3 has 14 amino acids. From germline, CDR1 is KGHSH and CDR2 LQKENI. With 3 bases clipped from V and 5 bases from J, the junction kept 3 bases outside the gene matches. CDR3 sequence (DNA): TGTGCCAGCTCACCGCGGGGACAGGGGGACGAGCAGTACTTC. It is translated as CASSPRGQGDEQYF. Using reference TRBV18 and TRBJ2-7 for the parts outside the CDR3, the full variable domain is NAGVMQNPRHLVRRRGQEARLRCSPMKGHSHVYWYRQLPEEGLKFMVYLQKENIIDESGMPKERFSAEFPKEGPSILRIQQVVRGDSAAYFCASSPRGQGDEQYFGPGTRLTVT.

The chain employs TRBV4-1 and TRBJ1-1, with 7 bases lining up with TRBD1. J lost 8 bases, V lost 1 base, and 7 bases had no gene match. The CDR3 runs 14 residues. Germline V lookup: CDR1 MGHRA, CDR2 YSYEKL. This chain's CDR3 is CASSQADRVGEAFF. CDR3 nucleotides: TGCGCCAGCAGCCAAGCTGACAGGGTGGGGGAAGCTTTCTTT.

This clone turned up a few times. V usage is TRBV7-9 and J usage is TRBJ2-3; the D is unclear. Germline values: CDR1 SEHNR, CDR2 FQNEAQ (reference sequence). Between the trimmed V and J ends, which lost 1 base and 4 bases, there was a span of 18 bases. CDR3 length equals 17 residues. CDR3 DNA: TGTGCCAGCAGCTTAGGGTTTCGAGCCAGAGTGGCAGATACGCAGTATTTT. As protein: CASSLGFRARVADTQYF.

The rearrangement uses TRBV4-3 and TRBJ1-5, with unresolved D. The CDR3 covers 14 residues. V gave up 0 bases and J gave up 2 bases, with 5 bases separating them. The V gene's germline CDR1 is LGHNA and CDR2 YSLEER. The CDR3 is CASSQETGNQPQHF. As DNA, the CDR3 is TGCGCCAGCAGCCAAGAGACGGGCAATCAGCCCCAGCATTTT.

This chain uses TRBV6-1 with TRBJ2-7; 9 bases map to TRBD1. Germline V gives CDR1 MNHNS, CDR2 SASEGT. Trimming took 5 bases from V and 2 from J; bases not matched to a gene: 7. The CDR3 has 15 amino acids. Written as DNA, the CDR3 is TGTGCCAGCAGTCTCGAGGGACAGGGTGCCTACGAGCAGTACTTC. This gives the protein CASSLEGQGAYEQYF.

The rearrangement joins TRBV12-5 to TRBJ1-1; TRBD1 aligns across 7 bases. J was trimmed by 4 bases and V by 0 bases; bases with no gene match: 5. The CDR3 covers 15 residues. Germline CDR1 and CDR2: LGHNT and FRNRAP. The CDR3, as DNA: TGTGCTAGTGGTTTGGTTCCAGGGGGTATCACTGAAGCTTTCTTT. Translated: CASGLVPGGITEAFF.

V is TRBV11-3 and J is TRBJ1-1, with unresolved D. Trimming pared 5 bases from V and 0 bases from J, leaving 7 bases between. Germline V gene sequence: CDR1 SGHNT, CDR2 YENEEA. The CDR3 covers 13 residues. In DNA form, the CDR3 reads TGTGCCAGCAGCCTTTCTATGAACACTGAAGCTTTCTTT. Protein sequence: CASSLSMNTEAFF.

J is TRBJ2-7 and V is TRBV4-3; 12 nucleotides align to TRBD2. V dropped 1 base and J dropped 13; count of bases not matched to a gene: 14. CDR1 and CDR2 (germline): LGHNA, YSLEER. This CDR3 is built from 16 residues. Here the CDR3 DNA reads TGCGCCAGCAGCCAAGGGCTAGCGGGAGGGCCCCCCGTTCTCTACTTC. It yields the protein CASSQGLAGGPPVLYF.

This clone was counted once. The rearrangement links TRBV19 to TRBJ1-3; a possible D gene is TRBD1 (5 bases). With 4 bases removed from V and 0 bases from J, the gap between germline ends came to 10 bases. The germline V gene encodes CDR1 LNHDA and CDR2 SQIVND (reference sequence). This CDR3 is 15 amino acids long. Here the CDR3 reads CASSTSGVSGNTIYF. The CDR3 coding sequence is TGTGCCAGTAGTACCTCGGGGGTCTCTGGAAACACCATATATTTT.

The rearrangement links TRBV27 to TRBJ2-7; 7 bases match TRBD2. From germline, CDR1 is MNHEY and CDR2 SMNVEV (reference sequence). The CDR3 sequence is 14 residues long. V lost 6 bases and J lost 3; bases outside the gene matches: 8. CDR3 sequence: CASRRDYNLYEQYF. The DNA of the CDR3 is TGTGCCAGCAGGAGGGACTACAACCTCTACGAGCAGTACTTC.

This chain connects TRBV7-2 to TRBJ1-2; TRBD1 matches 11 bases. Trimming removed 1 base from V and 8 bases from J; junction bases left unmatched: 0. There are 13 residues in the CDR3. The germline gives CDR1 SGHTA, CDR2 FQGNSA. The CDR3 loop is CASSLGTGGGYTF. In nucleotides, the CDR3 is TGTGCCAGCAGCTTAGGGACAGGGGGCGGCTACACCTTC.

This clone is a singleton in its sample. The rearrangement uses TRBV21-1 and TRBJ2-7. TRBV21-1 has pseudogene status. The CDR3 runs to 12 residues. CDR3 region: CASTQGPYEQYF. The CDR3 nucleotides are TGTGCCAGCACCCAGGGACCCTACGAGCAGTACTTC.

This rearrangement joins TRBV4-2 to TRBJ1-1; no definite D call. CDR1 LGHNA and CDR2 YNFKEQ come from the germline V gene. The CDR3 length is 16 residues. Trimming pared 0 bases from V and 3 bases from J, leaving 14 bases between. As DNA, the CDR3 is TGTGCCAGCAGCCAAGATGGGCCGGGTTCGGACACTGAAGCTTTCTTT. Protein product: CASSQDGPGSDTEAFF.

The chain links TRBV6-5 to TRBJ1-1; D might be TRBD1 (5 bases). From germline, CDR1 is MNHEY and CDR2 SVGAGI. The CDR3 runs to 16 residues. The germline V and J ends were trimmed by 4 bases and 3 bases, with 18 bases remaining between them. The CDR3 protein is CASSFGRGPGHTEAFF. CDR3 sequence (DNA): TGTGCCAGCAGTTTTGGGCGCGGACCGGGGCACACTGAAGCTTTCTTT.

J is TRBJ2-7 and V is TRBV5-1, with D unresolved. The CDR3 is 12 residues long. Germline values: CDR1 SGHRS, CDR2 YFSETQ. Trimming stripped 5 bases from V and 3 bases from J, with 9 bases between. CDR3 nucleotides: TGCGCCAGCAGGAAGGAAAACTACGAGCAGTACTTC. Protein product: CASRKENYEQYF.

This chain joins TRBV5-6 and TRBJ2-3, with 13 bases lining up with TRBD2. Germline CDR1 reads SGHDT; CDR2 reads YYEEEE. The CDR3 runs to 16 residues. The ends lost 4 bases at V and 1 base at J; junction bases unmatched: 3. The CDR3 sequence is CASSLGLAGGTDTQYF. The CDR3 DNA sequence: TGTGCCAGCAGCCTAGGACTAGCGGGAGGCACAGATACGCAGTATTTT.

The CDR3 nucleotides read TGTGCCAGTAGTATACCCTCTGGGGCCAACGTCCTGACTTTC. Its translation is CASSIPSGANVLTF. The chain recombines TRBV19 with TRBJ2-6; D is unclear. The CDR3 loop spans 14 amino acids. V gave up 2 bases and J gave up 0 bases, with 2 bases separating them. Germline V gene lookup returns CDR1 LNHDA and CDR2 SQIVND (reference sequence).

CDR3 in amino acids: CASSLDRGQGAGSPLHF. CDR3 nucleotides: TGTGCCAGCAGCTTAGATAGGGGACAGGGGGCAGGTTCACCCCTCCACTTT. The chain is built from TRBV11-2 and TRBJ1-6, with 12 bases fitting TRBD1. The CDR3 is made up of 17 amino acids. Germline V gene lookup returns CDR1 SGHAT and CDR2 FQNNGV. V was pared by 0 bases and J by 9 bases, with 6 bases of the junction left unmatched.

The chain couples TRBV19 to TRBJ1-4, with 8 bases that match TRBD1. Germline CDR1 is LNHDA and CDR2 is SQIVND (reference sequence). This CDR3 contains 14 residues. V trimming: 5 bases; J trimming: 8 bases; junction bases outside the gene matches: 7. The CDR3 spells CASSPTGELEKLFF. CDR3 nucleotide sequence: TGTGCCAGTAGTCCGACAGGGGAGCTCGAAAAACTGTTTTTT.

The table lists this clone with a count of one. CDR3 loop: CASSVGGTSSAYEQYF. CDR3 nucleotides: TGTGCCAGCAGCGTAGGCGGGACTAGTAGCGCCTACGAGCAGTACTTC. This chain joins TRBV9 and TRBJ2-7; 8 positions agree with TRBD2. Germline values: CDR1 SGDLS, CDR2 YYNGEE. CDR3 size: 16 residues. Trimming cost V 0 bases and J 2 bases; bases outside gene matches: 7.

The V and J genes are TRBV5-1 and TRBJ1-2; maybe TRBD1 (6 bases). With 1 base removed from V and 0 bases from J, the gap between germline ends came to 10 bases. Germline V CDR1 and CDR2: SGHRS, YFSETQ. The CDR3 consists of 15 residues. The CDR3 spells CASSLRTDTNYGYTF. The CDR3 DNA follows: TGCGCCAGCAGCTTGCGGACAGACACTAACTATGGCTACACCTTC.

The V gene is TRBV18, the J gene TRBJ2-1; possibly TRBD2 for D (6 bases). CDR1 is KGHSH and CDR2 is LQKENI in the germline V gene. Trimming removed 1 base from V and 5 bases from J, with 15 bases in between. The CDR3 is made up of 16 amino acids. CDR3 DNA: TGTGCCAGCTCACCACTTCGTTCCAAGCGGGACAATGAGCAGTTCTTC. Translated, it gives CASSPLRSKRDNEQFF.

The J gene is TRBJ1-4, the V gene TRBV7-2, with no clear D. Germline CDR1 is SGHTA and CDR2 is FQGNSA. This CDR3 contains 13 residues. V gave up 1 base and J gave up 6 bases, with 6 bases separating them. CDR3 sequence: CASSLDRDEKLFF. The CDR3 bases are TGTGCCAGCAGCTTAGATAGGGATGAAAAACTGTTTTTT. Full variable domain (rest looked up from reference TRBV7-2 and TRBJ1-4): GAGVSQSPSNKVTEKGKDVELRCDPISGHTALYWYRQSLGQGLEFLIYFQGNSAPDKSGLPSDRFSAERTGGSVSTLTIQRTQQEDSAVYLCASSLDRDEKLFFGSGTQLSVL.

This sequence joins TRBV19 and TRBJ1-5; the D gene is possibly TRBD1 (5 bases). Germline CDR1 reads LNHDA; CDR2 reads SQIVND (reference sequence). V lost 1 base, J lost 6 bases, and 13 bases lay in between. There are 15 residues in the CDR3. CDR3 bases: TGTGCCAGTAGTATAGGAGCTGGGACGGGTCAGCCCCAGCATTTT. Amino acid sequence: CASSIGAGTGQPQHF.

This clone was found once. Written as DNA, the CDR3 is TGTGCCAGCAGCCTATGGACAGCTAAATCCTACGAGCAGTACTTC. This translates into CASSLWTAKSYEQYF. This chain links TRBV14 with TRBJ2-7; perhaps TRBD1 as D (6 bases). V lost 4 bases to trimming and J lost 1 base, with 14 bases between them. This CDR3 has 15 amino acids. Germline CDR1 and CDR2: SGHDN and FVKESK. The variable domain in full, with the rest retrieved from reference TRBV14 and TRBJ2-7, is EAGVTQFPSHSVIEKGQTVTLRCDPISGHDNLYWYRRVMGKEIKFLLHFVKESKQDESGMPNNRFLAERTGGTYSTLKVQPAELEDSGVYFCASSLWTAKSYEQYFGPGTRLTVT.